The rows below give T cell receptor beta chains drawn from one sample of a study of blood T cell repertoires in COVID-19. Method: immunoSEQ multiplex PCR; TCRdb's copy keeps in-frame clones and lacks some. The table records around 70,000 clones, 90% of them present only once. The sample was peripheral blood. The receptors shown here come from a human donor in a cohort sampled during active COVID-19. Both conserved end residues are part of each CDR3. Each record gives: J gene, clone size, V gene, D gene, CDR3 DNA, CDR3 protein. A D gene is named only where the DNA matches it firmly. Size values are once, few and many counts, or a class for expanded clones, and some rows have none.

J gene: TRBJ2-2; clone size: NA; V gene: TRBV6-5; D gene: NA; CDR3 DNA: TGTGCCAGCAATAAATATCGGACAAACACCGGGGAGCTGTTTTTT; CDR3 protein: CASNKYRTNTGELFF
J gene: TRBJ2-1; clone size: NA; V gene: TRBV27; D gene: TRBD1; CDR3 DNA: TGTGCCAGCAGCCCAACCGGGACAGCGTTGAATGAGCAGTTCTTC; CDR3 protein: CASSPTGTALNEQFF
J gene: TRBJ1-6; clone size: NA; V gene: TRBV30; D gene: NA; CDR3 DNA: TGTGCCTGGAGTGTAGGCGGAGGCGGTTCACCCCTCCACTTT; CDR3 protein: CAWSVGGGGSPLHF
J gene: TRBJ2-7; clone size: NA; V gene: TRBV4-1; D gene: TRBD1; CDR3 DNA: TGCGCCAGCAGCCGGGGGACAGGGAGTCTCCACGAGCAGTACTTC; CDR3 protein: CASSRGTGSLHEQYF
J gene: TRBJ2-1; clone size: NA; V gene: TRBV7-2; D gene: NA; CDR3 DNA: TGTGCCAGCAGCTTAGGAGGTAGCAGTGAGCAGTTCTTC; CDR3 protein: CASSLGGSSEQFF
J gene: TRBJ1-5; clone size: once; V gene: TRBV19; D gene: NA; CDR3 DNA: TGTGCCAGCTGGGACTACAGCACCGGACAGCCCCAGCATTTT; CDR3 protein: CASWDYSTGQPQHF
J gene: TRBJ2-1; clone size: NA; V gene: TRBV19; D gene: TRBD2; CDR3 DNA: TGTGCCAGTCCCGACTTAGCGGGATCCTACAATGAGCAGTTCTTC; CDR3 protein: CASPDLAGSYNEQFF
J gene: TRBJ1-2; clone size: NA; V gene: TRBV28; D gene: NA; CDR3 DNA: TGTGCCAGCACCTCAGGAGGTGGCTACACCTTC; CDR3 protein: CASTSGGGYTF
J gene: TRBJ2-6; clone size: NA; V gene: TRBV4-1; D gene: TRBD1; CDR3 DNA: TGCGCCAGCAGCCAAGCTCCCACAGGGGGAATGGGCTCCGGGGCCAACGTCCTGACTTTC; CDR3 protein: CASSQAPTGGMGSGANVLTF
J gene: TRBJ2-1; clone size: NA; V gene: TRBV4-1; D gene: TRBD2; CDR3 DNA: TGCGCCAGCAGCGAAAGAGCACTAGCGGGAGCCTACAATGAGCAGTTCTTC; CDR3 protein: CASSERALAGAYNEQFF
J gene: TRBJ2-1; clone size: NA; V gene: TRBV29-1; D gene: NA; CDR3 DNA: TGCAGCGCCACAGTGGGCCGTGTGAGCTCCTACAATGAGCAGTTCTTC; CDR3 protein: CSATVGRVSSYNEQFF